The 12 T cell receptor beta chains below were found in one sample sequenced in a study of Ad26.COV2.S vaccination and SARS-CoV-2 variants. Treatment in this sample: roughly 19 received Ad26.COV2.S at low or high dose, single or two shots; a few received placebo; per-sample allocation not given. The samples date from day 63 after the first vaccine or placebo injection. Generated by immunoSEQ multiplex PCR, the TCRdb table keeps only in-frame clones and is missing some. The sample holds 250,000 or so clones, about 83% seen once. This sample comprised peripheral blood, obtained in a trial of Ad26.COV2.S vaccine versus placebo. The source of these receptors is a person aged 18-60 years who received the Ad26.COV2.S COVID-19 vaccine or a placebo.

This clone was found once. The genes are TRBV7-3 and TRBJ2-2; TRBD1 matches 8 bases. Germline V gene lookup returns CDR1 SGHTA and CDR2 FQGTGA. V lost 4 bases and J lost 13; bases outside the gene matches: 11. This CDR3 has 14 amino acids. CDR3 amino acids: CASSSIGTGSGLFF. The CDR3 nucleotides read TGTGCCAGCAGCTCGATCGGGACAGGCTCCGGGCTGTTTTTT.

The V and J genes are TRBV2 and TRBJ2-3, with a tentative D call TRBD2 (5 bases). With 4 bases removed from V and 0 bases from J, the gap between germline ends came to 11 bases. This CDR3 region has 15 residues. Germline V CDR1 and CDR2: SNHLY, FYNNEI. The CDR3 loop is CASSGGGLSTDTQYF. CDR3 nucleotides: TGTGCCAGCAGTGGCGGCGGGCTAAGCACAGATACGCAGTATTTT.

This clone has a handful of counts. The chain links TRBV4-3 to TRBJ1-1; D gene uncertain. The V end was cut by 0 bases, the J end by 3 bases, with 8 bases between. The germline gives CDR1 LGHNA, CDR2 YSLEER. The CDR3 has 14 residues. This chain's CDR3 is CASSQDGSYTEAFF. The CDR3 nucleotides read TGCGCCAGCAGCCAAGACGGCAGTTACACTGAAGCTTTCTTT.

This clone has a handful of counts. The genes are TRBV19 and TRBJ1-1, with a tentative D call TRBD1 (6 bases). Per germline, CDR1 LNHDA and CDR2 SQIVND (reference sequence). This CDR3 is 13 amino acids long. DNA of the CDR3: TGTGCTAGCCTTCCTTTCGCCGGGACAGAAGCTTTCTTT. Its translation is CASLPFAGTEAFF.

The V and J genes are TRBV5-6 and TRBJ1-1; D unclear. The CDR3 runs 13 residues. V dropped 4 bases and J dropped 0 bases, with 7 bases sitting between them. Germline V gives CDR1 SGHDT, CDR2 YYEEEE. The CDR3 DNA follows: TGTGCCAGCAGCCTTCCAGTGAACACTGAAGCTTTCTTT. Its protein is CASSLPVNTEAFF.

J is TRBJ1-3 and V is TRBV11-3, with no clear D. Germline loops: CDR1 SGHNT, CDR2 YENEEA. V lost 4 bases, J lost 0 bases, and 10 bases lay in between. The CDR3 has 15 residues. DNA for the CDR3: TGTGCCAGCAGCTCATGGAGGGACTCTGGAAACACCATATATTTT. This translates into CASSSWRDSGNTIYF.

This clone appeared many times. The rearrangement uses TRBV6-1 and TRBJ1-2; no reliable D call. CDR1 is MNHNS and CDR2 is SASEGT in the germline V gene. Trimming cost V 2 bases and J 3 bases, with 7 bases left between them. The CDR3 has 13 residues. The CDR3 loop reads CASSESQDYGYTF. In DNA, the CDR3 is TGTGCCAGCAGTGAAAGCCAGGACTATGGCTACACCTTC.

The chain joins TRBV7-9 to TRBJ2-2; TRBD2 matches at 7 bases. The CDR3 is 15 residues long. CDR1 SEHNR and CDR2 FQNEAQ come from the germline V gene (reference sequence). The V segment lost 5 bases and the J segment 0 bases; nucleotides outside the gene matches: 3. The CDR3 protein is CASSPGLTNTGELFF. The CDR3 DNA reads TGTGCCAGCAGCCCGGGACTAACGAACACCGGGGAGCTGTTTTTT.

V is TRBV12-3 or TRBV12-4 and J is TRBJ2-7, with D unresolved. V was pared by 5 bases and J by 7 bases, with 9 bases between. This CDR3 has 11 residues. The CDR3, as DNA: TGTGCCAGCAGTCCCGGTAGTGAGCAGTACTTC. It specifies CASSPGSEQYF.

The chain couples TRBV7-9 to TRBJ1-2; D uncertain. Looked up from germline, CDR1 is SEHNR and CDR2 is FQNEAQ (reference sequence). Deletions cut 1 base from V and 4 bases from J, with 13 bases between. CDR3 length equals 15 residues. The CDR3 reads CASSLEREGVYGYTF. The DNA for the CDR3 is TGTGCCAGCAGCTTAGAACGGGAGGGAGTCTATGGCTACACCTTC.

In DNA form, the CDR3 reads TGCAGTGCTAGTTTTAGGCCTCTGGGAGCCTACACCGATGAGCAGTTCTTC. Translating it yields CSASFRPLGAYTDEQFF. The chain couples TRBV20-1 to TRBJ2-1, with a tentative D call TRBD2 (5 bases). V lost 3 bases and J 8 bases, leaving 26 bases between the germline ends. Per the germline V gene, CDR1 is DFQATT and CDR2 is SNEGSKA (reference sequence). This CDR3 is 17 amino acids long.

This clone has just a few counts. This chain connects TRBV21-1 to TRBJ2-3; the DNA was not used to check the table's D call, TRBD2. TRBV21-1 is deemed a pseudogene. The CDR3 consists of 15 residues. The CDR3 DNA reads as TGTGCCAGCAGCAATCGGGGGCCGGGGGGAGATACGCAGTATTTT. The encoded protein is CASSNRGPGGDTQYF.